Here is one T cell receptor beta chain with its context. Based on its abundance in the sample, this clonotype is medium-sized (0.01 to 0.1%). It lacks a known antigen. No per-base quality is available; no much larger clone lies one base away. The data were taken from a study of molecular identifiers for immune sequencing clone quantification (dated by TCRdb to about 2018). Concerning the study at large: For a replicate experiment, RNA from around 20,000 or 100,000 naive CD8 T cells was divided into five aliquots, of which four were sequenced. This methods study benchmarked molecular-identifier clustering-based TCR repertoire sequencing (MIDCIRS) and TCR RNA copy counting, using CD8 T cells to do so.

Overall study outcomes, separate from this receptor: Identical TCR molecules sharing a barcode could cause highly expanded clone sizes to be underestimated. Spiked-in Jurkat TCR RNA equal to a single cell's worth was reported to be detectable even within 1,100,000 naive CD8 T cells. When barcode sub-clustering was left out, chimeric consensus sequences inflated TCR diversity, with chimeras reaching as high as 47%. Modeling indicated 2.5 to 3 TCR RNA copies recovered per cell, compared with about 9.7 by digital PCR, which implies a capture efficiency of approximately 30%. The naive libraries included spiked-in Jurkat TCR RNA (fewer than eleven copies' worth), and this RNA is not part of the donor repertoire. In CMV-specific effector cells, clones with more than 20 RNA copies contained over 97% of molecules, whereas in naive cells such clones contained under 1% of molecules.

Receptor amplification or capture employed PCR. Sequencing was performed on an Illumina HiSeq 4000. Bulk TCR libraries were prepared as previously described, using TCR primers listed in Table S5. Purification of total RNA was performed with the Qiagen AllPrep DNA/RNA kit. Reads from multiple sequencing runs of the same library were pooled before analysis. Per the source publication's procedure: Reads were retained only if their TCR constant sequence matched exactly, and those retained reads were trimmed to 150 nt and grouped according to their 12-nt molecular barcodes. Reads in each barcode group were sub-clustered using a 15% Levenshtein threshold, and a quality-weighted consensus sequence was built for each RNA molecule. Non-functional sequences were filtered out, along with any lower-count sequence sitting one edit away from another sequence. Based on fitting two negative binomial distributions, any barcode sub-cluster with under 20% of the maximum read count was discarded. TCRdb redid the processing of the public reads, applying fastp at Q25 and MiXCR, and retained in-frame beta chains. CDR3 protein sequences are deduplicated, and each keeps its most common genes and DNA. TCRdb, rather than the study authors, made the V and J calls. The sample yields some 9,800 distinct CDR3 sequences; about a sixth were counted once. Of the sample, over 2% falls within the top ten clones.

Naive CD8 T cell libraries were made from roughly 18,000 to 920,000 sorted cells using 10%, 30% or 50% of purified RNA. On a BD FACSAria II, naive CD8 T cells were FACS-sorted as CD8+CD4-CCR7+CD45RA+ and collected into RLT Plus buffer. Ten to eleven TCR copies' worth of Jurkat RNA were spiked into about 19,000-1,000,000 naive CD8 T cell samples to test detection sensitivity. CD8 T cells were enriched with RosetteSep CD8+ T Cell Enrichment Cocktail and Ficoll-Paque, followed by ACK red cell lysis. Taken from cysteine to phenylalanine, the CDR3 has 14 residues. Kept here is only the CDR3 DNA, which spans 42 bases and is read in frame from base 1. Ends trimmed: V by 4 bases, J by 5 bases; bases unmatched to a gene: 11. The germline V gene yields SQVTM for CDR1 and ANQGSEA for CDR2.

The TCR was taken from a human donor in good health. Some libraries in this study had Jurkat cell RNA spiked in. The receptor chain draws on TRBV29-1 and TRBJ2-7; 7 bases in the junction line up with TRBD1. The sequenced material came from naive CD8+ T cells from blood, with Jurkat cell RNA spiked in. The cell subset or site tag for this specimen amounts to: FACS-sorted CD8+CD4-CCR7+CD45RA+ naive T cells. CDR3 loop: CSVVDREGSHEQYF. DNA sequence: TGCAGCGTTGTCGACAGGGAAGGTTCCCACGAGCAGTACTTC.